This T cell receptor beta chain originates from a study of OX40 agonist ivuxolimab in advanced cancers. The overall study: An agonistic human IgG2 monoclonal antibody against OX40 (CD134) was given. Hepatocellular carcinoma, melanoma, renal cell or head and neck cancer was diagnosed in the dose-escalation patients. Partial responses occurred in three patients (one hepatocellular carcinoma, two cutaneous melanoma).

Exclusion of a patient followed from autoimmune disease history or systemic immunosuppression. The ends were cut back, 6 bases at V and 6 bases at J, with 14 bases in the middle. The CDR3 consists of 13 residues. From germline, CDR1 is MDHEN and CDR2 SYDVKM. TCRdb keeps only in-frame clones here, not all; method: immunoSEQ multiplex PCR. The repertoire holds fewer than 85,000 clones, with around 80% as singletons. This chain links TRBV28 with TRBJ1-2; TRBD1 might be the D (5 bases). Sample: CD4+ or CD8+ T cells sorted from blood, taken in a trial of the OX40 agonist ivuxolimab. The receptor was isolated from an adult with an advanced solid tumor such as melanoma, head and neck, liver or kidney cancer. CDR3 sequence: CASRSPGGHGYTF. CDR3 nucleotides: TGTGCCAGCAGGTCACCGGGGGGTCATGGCTACACCTTC.